This T cell receptor beta chain was recorded in a study of shared clonotypes between healthy human individuals. Germline CDR1 is SEHNR and CDR2 is FQNEAQ (reference sequence). The CDR3 has 16 residues. V dropped 2 bases and J dropped 0 bases, with 10 bases sitting between them. Points from the study as a whole: The represented genetic and exposure-history diversity was limited by the small number of donors.

A note on this clone: Its antigen is undetermined.

Donors had no recently reported acute infections or vaccinations and were HIV-negative. The genomic DNA of each subset was split evenly across several immunoSEQ plates. Around 30,000 T cell genomes (about 320 ng DNA) went into each PBMC replicate. Measured with immunoSEQ multiplex PCR; TCRdb has only the in-frame clones, and not every one. In the table there are hundreds of thousands of clones, around three quarters of which are singletons. Specimen: PBMCs. The chain joins TRBV7-9 to TRBJ1-4; D not resolved. The receptor was isolated from a woman between 40 and 50 years old in good health. Some clones in this sample may be carry-over from other donors' samples. This CDR3 reads CASSLSLTATNEKLFF. CDR3 in DNA: TGTGCCAGCAGCTTATCCCTGACCGCAACTAATGAAAAACTGTTTTTT. The full variable domain, rest sourced from reference TRBV7-9 and TRBJ1-4, is DTGVSQNPRHKITKRGQNVTFRCDPISEHNRLYWYRQTLGQGPEFLTYFQNEAQLEKSRLLSDRFSAERPKGSFSTLEIQRTEQGDSAMYLCASSLSLTATNEKLFFGSGTQLSVL.